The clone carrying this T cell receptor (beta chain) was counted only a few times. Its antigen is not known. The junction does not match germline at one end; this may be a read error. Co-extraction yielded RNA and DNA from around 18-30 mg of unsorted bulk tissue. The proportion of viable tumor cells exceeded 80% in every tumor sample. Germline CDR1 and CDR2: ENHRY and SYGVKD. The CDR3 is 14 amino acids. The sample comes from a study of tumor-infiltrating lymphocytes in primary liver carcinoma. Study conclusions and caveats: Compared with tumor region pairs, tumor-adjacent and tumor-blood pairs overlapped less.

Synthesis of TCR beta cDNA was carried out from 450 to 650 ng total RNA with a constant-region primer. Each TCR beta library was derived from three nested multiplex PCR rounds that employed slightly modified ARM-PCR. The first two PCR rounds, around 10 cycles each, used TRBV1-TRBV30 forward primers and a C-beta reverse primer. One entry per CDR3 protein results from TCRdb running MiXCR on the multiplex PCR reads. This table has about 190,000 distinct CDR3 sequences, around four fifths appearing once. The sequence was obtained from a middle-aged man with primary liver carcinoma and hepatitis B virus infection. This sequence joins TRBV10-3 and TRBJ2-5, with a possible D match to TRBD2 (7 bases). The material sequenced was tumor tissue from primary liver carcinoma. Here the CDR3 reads CAIGGGALQETRYF. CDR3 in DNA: TGTGCCATCGGAGGGGGGGCCTTACAAGAGACCCGGTACTTC.